This record concerns one T cell receptor (beta chain) sequence. This specimen belongs to a study of OX40 agonist ivuxolimab in advanced cancers. Across the study: Patients in dose escalation had liver, melanoma, kidney or head and neck cancers.

V was shortened by 0 bases and J by 1 base, with 10 bases between the two germline ends. CDR1 and CDR2 (germline): SGDLS, YYNGEE. CDR3 length: 15 residues. Some clones are missing from TCRdb's copy, which holds only in-frame ones; the method was immunoSEQ multiplex PCR. Found here are tens of thousands of clones, about 90% of them singletons; the top ten hold around 28%. The sample was CD4+ or CD8+ T cells sorted from blood, taken in a trial of the OX40 agonist ivuxolimab. This TCR derives from an adult with an advanced solid tumor such as melanoma, head and neck, liver or kidney cancer. The rearrangement uses TRBV9 and TRBJ1-1; D call uncertain. The CDR3 DNA reads as TGTGCCAGCAGCGTAGTAAATTCCGGGAACACTGAAGCTTTCTTT. Translation: CASSVVNSGNTEAFF.